This T cell receptor beta chain was identified during a study of blood T cell repertoires in COVID-19. Study as a whole: Specimens from acute and convalescent COVID-19 originated in the United States, Italy and Spain.

Germline CDR1 reads MDHEN; CDR2 reads SYDVKM. Trimming stripped 5 bases from V and 4 bases from J, with 18 bases between. There are 15 residues in the CDR3. Only in-frame clones appear in the TCRdb table, and some are missing; sequencing was by immunoSEQ multiplex PCR. The repertoire has some 220,000 clones, 75% to 85% of them found once; the top ten carry approximately 5.7%. J is TRBJ2-7 and V is TRBV28, with TRBD1 as a possible D gene (6 bases). The sequencing sample was made of peripheral blood. This clonotype was sampled from a human donor in a cohort sampled during active COVID-19. CDR3 residues: CASSPQQGVGYEQYF. The DNA of the CDR3 is TGTGCCAGCAGTCCCCAACAGGGAGTGGGGTACGAGCAGTACTTC.